A single T cell receptor (beta chain) is shown here with its context. Generated by immunoSEQ multiplex PCR, the TCRdb table keeps only in-frame clones and is missing some. The top ten hold 3.5% to 4% of the sample, which has fewer than 250,000 clones, 80% to 90% seen once. This record belongs to a study of blood T cell repertoires in COVID-19. Germline values: CDR1 LNHDA, CDR2 SQIVND (reference sequence). CDR3 length: 15 amino acids. The V and J ends lost 5 bases and 4 bases respectively, with 14 bases between them. V gene TRBV19 combines with J gene TRBJ2-2, with D maybe TRBD1 (6 bases). The clonotype comes from a woman aged 40 to 50 with acute COVID-19. Sequenced: PBMCs or T cells enriched from blood (not recorded which). This CDR3 reads CASSLGAMVTGELFF. In DNA, the CDR3 is TGTGCCAGTAGTCTGGGGGCGATGGTCACCGGGGAGCTGTTTTTT.